This passage covers 32 T cell receptor beta chains from one sample sequenced in a study of CD8 T cells in ankylosing spondylitis. TCRdb independently ran MiXCR on the 5' RACE reads; one entry per CDR3 protein. Of 150,000 to 200,000 distinct CDR3 sequences in the sample, 18% are singletons; the top ten hold approximately 7.8%. The specimen was blood, either unsorted or a sorted T cell fraction (not recorded which). The receptor set was obtained from a male donor with ankylosing spondylitis or in good health (not recorded which).

The gene calls are TRBV12-3 or TRBV12-4 and TRBJ2-5; 11 nucleotides agree with TRBD2. The CDR3 covers 14 residues. The ends lost 9 bases at V and 5 bases at J; junction bases unmatched: 8. CDR3 DNA: TGTGCCAGTATGGGGACTAGCGGAGAGGAGACCCAGTACTTC. Its translation is CASMGTSGEETQYF.

This clonotype was recorded a few times. The chain recombines TRBV12-3 or TRBV12-4 with TRBJ2-7, with 8 positions matching TRBD1. This CDR3 comprises 13 residues. Germline trimming cut 5 bases from V and 0 bases from J; bases unmatched to any gene: 0. The CDR3, as DNA: TGTGCCAGCAGTGGGACAGGCTCCTACGAGCAGTACTTC. As protein: CASSGTGSYEQYF.

At least ten counts were recorded for this clonotype. The rearrangement uses TRBV20-1 and TRBJ2-1; 9 positions agree with TRBD2. With 0 bases clipped from V and 15 bases from J, the junction kept 12 bases outside the gene matches. From germline, CDR1 is DFQATT and CDR2 SNEGSKA (reference sequence). This CDR3 contains 14 residues. Here the CDR3 DNA reads TGCAGTGCTAGAGAGGTTAGCGGGAGAGTGACCGCGTTCTTC. Its protein is CSAREVSGRVTAFF.

The CDR3 bases are TGTGCCAGCAGTCTGGCCAGGGGTAACTATGGCTACACCTTC. The encoded protein is CASSLARGNYGYTF. The chain is built from TRBV6-1 and TRBJ1-2, with a tentative D call TRBD1 (6 bases). Per germline, CDR1 MNHNS and CDR2 SASEGT. The V end was cut by 5 bases, the J end by 1 base, with 11 bases between. CDR3 length: 14 residues.

The chain is built from TRBV19 and TRBJ1-1; no definite D call. Deletions cut 6 bases from V and 2 bases from J, with 22 bases between. Germline V gene data show CDR1 as LNHDA and CDR2 as SQIVND (reference sequence). CDR3 length: 17 amino acids. The CDR3 DNA is TGTGCCAGTAGCCCCCTCGTCAGGCACAACTTAAACACTGAAGCTTTCTTT. Translating it yields CASSPLVRHNLNTEAFF.

This rearrangement joins TRBV27 to TRBJ1-1; no reliable D call. The CDR3 spans 13 residues. Germline CDR1 MNHEY, CDR2 SMNVEV (reference sequence). V lost 2 bases, J lost 8 bases, and 12 bases lay in between. The CDR3 DNA follows: TGTGCCAGCAGTTTACGGTCCGGGGAAGAAGCTTTCTTT. It yields the protein CASSLRSGEEAFF.

The chain couples TRBV6-5 to TRBJ1-2; weak D call: TRBD1 (6 bases). V was cut by 0 bases and J by 2 bases, with 10 bases left in between. The germline V gene has CDR1 MNHEY and CDR2 SVGAGI. The CDR3 contains 15 residues. CDR3 nucleotide sequence: TGTGCCAGCAGTTACTCATCTCAGGGGAACTATGGCTACACCTTC. It encodes CASSYSSQGNYGYTF.

This clonotype was recorded many times. V gene TRBV5-1 combines with J gene TRBJ2-1; 7 nucleotides match TRBD2. This CDR3 is 16 amino acids long. Germline-derived CDR1 and CDR2 are SGHRS and YFSETQ. V shed 5 bases and J 6 bases; nucleotides not matched to a gene: 14. CDR3: CASRQTGTTIGNEQFF. The CDR3 nucleotides read TGCGCCAGCAGGCAAACCGGGACTACAATTGGCAATGAGCAGTTCTTC.

This clonotype was detected a few times. CDR3 region: CASRRGQVDSGYTF. CDR3 DNA sequence: TGTGCCAGCAGGCGTGGACAGGTAGACTCTGGCTACACCTTC. The chain carries TRBV28 and TRBJ1-2; 7 bases agree with TRBD1. The J segment lost 7 bases and the V segment lost 6 bases, leaving 11 bases of the junction unmatched. The CDR3 contains 14 residues. Per the germline V gene, CDR1 is MDHEN and CDR2 is SYDVKM.

This clonotype was detected ten times or more. The chain employs TRBV12-3 or TRBV12-4 and TRBJ2-1; 12 bases align to TRBD2. The trim removed 6 bases at V and 0 bases at J, leaving 15 bases unmatched. The CDR3 is made up of 20 amino acids. CDR3 DNA: TGTGCCAGCAGCCGAACCCTAGGGACTAGCGGGCCGAGCTCCTACAATGAGCAGTTCTTC. It codes for CASSRTLGTSGPSSYNEQFF.

This clonotype has a count of ten or more. The V call is TRBV5-8, the J call TRBJ2-1; a weak D match, TRBD2 (6 bases). Trimming took off 5 bases at V and 4 bases at J, with 16 bases between the two ends. Germline-derived CDR1 and CDR2 are SGHTS and YDEGEE. The CDR3 loop spans 15 amino acids. CDR3 DNA sequence: TGTGCCAGCAGTCCTTCCGGGAGCCCGTACAATGAGCAGTTCTTC. Translation gives CASSPSGSPYNEQFF.

Many counts were recorded for this clonotype. The J gene is TRBJ1-1, the V gene TRBV5-1; 7 nucleotides align to TRBD1. J was trimmed by 8 bases and V by 6 bases; bases with no gene match: 16. CDR1 is SGHRS, CDR2 YFSETQ, per germline. This CDR3 spans 15 amino acids. CDR3 region: CASILQGGAGQEAFF. CDR3 nucleotides: TGCGCCAGCATCCTACAGGGCGGTGCGGGACAGGAAGCTTTCTTT.

This clonotype has ten or more counts. The V call is TRBV7-6, the J call TRBJ2-2; the D is unclear. Trimming stripped 6 bases from V and 4 bases from J, with 9 bases between. The CDR3 has 13 amino acids. Germline V gives CDR1 SGHVS, CDR2 FNYEAQ. The CDR3 region has the DNA TGTGCCAGCAGTACCTTGACCACCGGGGAGCTGTTTTTT. Amino acids: CASSTLTTGELFF.

This clonotype has ten or more counts. The J gene is TRBJ2-6, the V gene TRBV5-6; TRBD2 matches 7 bases. CDR1 and CDR2 from the germline V gene are SGHDT and YYEEEE. The J segment lost 4 bases and the V segment lost 0 bases, leaving 7 bases of the junction unmatched. CDR3 length: 17 amino acids. CDR3 nucleotides: TGTGCCAGCAGCTTGGCCTCACTAGCGTCCGGGGCCAACGTCCTGACTTTC. Protein: CASSLASLASGANVLTF.

This clonotype turned up a few times. The rearrangement joins TRBV7-9 to TRBJ2-7; D not resolved. Trimming pared 5 bases from V and 6 bases from J, leaving 8 bases between. CDR3 size: 11 residues. The germline V gene encodes CDR1 SEHNR and CDR2 FQNEAQ (reference sequence). Written as DNA, the CDR3 is TGTGCCAGCAGCCAGCCAGGCGAGCAGTACTTC. Amino acid sequence: CASSQPGEQYF.

This clonotype has ten or more counts. The chain is built from TRBV2 and TRBJ1-5, with 8 bases lining up with TRBD1. This CDR3 is built from 15 residues. J lost 5 bases, V lost 6 bases, and 9 bases had no gene match. Germline loops: CDR1 SNHLY, CDR2 FYNNEI. The CDR3 sequence: CASSLDRAPHQPQHF. CDR3 in DNA: TGTGCCAGCAGCTTGGACAGGGCCCCCCATCAGCCCCAGCATTTT. The whole variable domain, filled in from reference TRBV2 and TRBJ1-5, reads EPEVTQTPSHQVTQMGQEVILRCVPISNHLYFYWYRQILGQKVEFLVSFYNNEISEKSEIFDDQFSVERPDGSNFTLKIRSTKLEDSAMYFCASSLDRAPHQPQHFGDGTRLSIL.

This clonotype was seen at least ten times. This sequence joins TRBV4-1 and TRBJ2-3; the match to TRBD2 covers 14 bases. The CDR3 is made up of 17 amino acids. Per the germline V gene, CDR1 is MGHRA and CDR2 is YSYEKL. V lost 2 bases to trimming and J lost 6 bases; unmatched junction nucleotides: 7. Here the CDR3 reads CASSQRLAGGPFDTQYF. The DNA for the CDR3 is TGCGCCAGCAGCCAAAGACTAGCGGGAGGGCCATTTGATACGCAGTATTTT.

This chain uses TRBV20-1 with TRBJ2-6, with 7 bases identical to TRBD2. V gave up 0 bases and J gave up 4 bases; unmatched junction bases: 6. The germline V gene has CDR1 DFQATT and CDR2 SNEGSKA (reference sequence). CDR3 length: 16 amino acids. CDR3 sequence (DNA): TGCAGTGCTAGAGAATGGGAGGGATCAGGGGCCAACGTCCTGACTTTC. As protein: CSAREWEGSGANVLTF.

Remarks on this clonotype: A clone one base away is much larger, so this may be a read error. The genes are TRBV10-3 and TRBJ2-5; D is undetermined. The CDR3 loop spans 14 amino acids. Germline V gene data show CDR1 as ENHRY and CDR2 as SYGVKD. The CDR3 region has the DNA TGTACCATCAGTGAGAACGGAGTTTCTGAGACCCAGTACTTC. It specifies CTISENGVSETQYF.

The chain recombines TRBV5-1 with TRBJ1-4, with D possibly TRBD1 on 6 matching bases. Germline-derived CDR1 and CDR2 are SGHRS and YFSETQ. V shed 0 bases and J shed 2 bases, with 11 bases lying between them. This CDR3 has 16 residues. CDR3 region: CASSLGQVGTNEKLFF. The CDR3 coding sequence is TGCGCCAGCAGCTTGGGACAGGTGGGGACTAATGAAAAACTGTTTTTT.

The rearrangement links TRBV5-6 to TRBJ1-1; D is perhaps TRBD1 (5 bases). Per germline, CDR1 SGHDT and CDR2 YYEEEE. The CDR3 spans 12 residues. Trimming pared 0 bases from V and 8 bases from J, leaving 8 bases between. This CDR3 reads CASSLVGGEAFF. CDR3 coding DNA: TGTGCCAGCAGCTTGGTCGGGGGAGAAGCTTTCTTT.

A remark on this clonotype: A read error may produce the germline difference seen at one junction end. J is TRBJ2-5 and V is TRBV3-1; 7 positions match TRBD2. Germline CDR1 LGHDT, CDR2 YNNKEL (reference sequence). The CDR3 is made up of 14 amino acids. As DNA, the CDR3 is TGTGCCAGCAGCAATAGCGGGTACCAGGAGACCCAGTACTTC. It encodes CASSNSGYQETQYF.

This clonotype was counted at least ten times. V and J are TRBV20-1 and TRBJ2-5; D uncertain. The V end lost 3 bases, the J end lost 3 bases, and 2 bases lay between the germline ends. Germline V gives CDR1 DFQATT, CDR2 SNEGSKA (reference sequence). This CDR3 has 10 residues. In DNA, the CDR3 is TGCAGTGCTAGGAAAGAGACCCAGTACTTC. Its translation is CSARKETQYF.

In its sample, this clonotype was seen many times. The chain links TRBV5-1 to TRBJ2-7, with 7 bases aligning to TRBD1. This CDR3 is 15 amino acids long. From germline, CDR1 is SGHRS and CDR2 YFSETQ. V dropped 4 bases and J dropped 2; count of bases not matched to a gene: 9. The DNA for the CDR3 is TGCGCCAGCAGCGTACGGGACAGCCAAGCCTACGAGCAGTACTTC. Translating it yields CASSVRDSQAYEQYF.

In this sample, this clonotype turned up a few times. The V and J genes are TRBV5-1 and TRBJ2-7, with 7 bases lining up with TRBD1. The V segment lost 4 bases and the J segment 5 bases; nucleotides outside the gene matches: 15. The CDR3 runs 16 residues. Germline values: CDR1 SGHRS, CDR2 YFSETQ. The CDR3 sequence: CASSNLFRDRDHEQYF. CDR3 nucleotide sequence: TGCGCCAGCAGCAACCTCTTCCGGGACAGAGATCACGAGCAGTACTTC.

Points on this clonotype: A much larger clone sits a single nucleotide away, making a read error possible. This chain links TRBV9 with TRBJ1-2; TRBD1 agrees at 7 bases. Germline V CDR1 and CDR2: SGDLS, YYNGEE. The CDR3 length is 13 residues. J was trimmed by 10 bases and V by 3 bases; bases with no gene match: 9. The CDR3 sequence is CASSATGDSDYTF. The CDR3 nucleotides are TGTGCCAGCAGCGCTACAGGGGATAGTGACTACACCTTC.

The rearrangement joins TRBV20-1 to TRBJ1-5; D unresolved. The CDR3 extends over 16 amino acids. Trimming removed 0 bases at V and 9 bases at J, with 21 bases between. CDR1 DFQATT and CDR2 SNEGSKA come from the germline V gene (reference sequence). In nucleotides, the CDR3 is TGCAGTGCTAGAGATAGGGAGAGATTTCTCCTGCGGCCCCAGCATTTT. Its protein is CSARDRERFLLRPQHF.

This clonotype was seen many times. This chain connects TRBV20-1 to TRBJ1-4; 12 nucleotides agree with TRBD1. This CDR3 is built from 17 residues. J was trimmed by 7 bases and V by 7 bases; bases with no gene match: 16. The germline CDR1 and CDR2 sequences are DFQATT and SNEGSKA (reference sequence). CDR3 in DNA: TGCAGTGTTCTGCCCGGGACAGGGGGCCTCGGGGGTGAAAAACTGTTTTTT. Translated: CSVLPGTGGLGGEKLFF.

This clonotype has a single count. The chain recombines TRBV9 with TRBJ2-7; TRBD2 matches at 8 bases. The CDR3 runs 16 residues. Per germline, CDR1 SGDLS and CDR2 YYNGEE. J was trimmed by 6 bases and V by 0 bases; bases with no gene match: 11. The CDR3, as DNA: TGTGCCAGCAGCGTAGCTCCGGGAGGGTCAGCGGGCGAGCAGTACTTC. Its translation is CASSVAPGGSAGEQYF.

For this clonotype: It may be a read error: a sequence one base away is much more abundant. J is TRBJ2-6 and V is TRBV20-1; no definite D call. Germline V gene sequence: CDR1 DFQATT, CDR2 SNEGSKA (reference sequence). The CDR3 loop spans 15 amino acids. The CDR3 region is CSARARSSGVNVLTF. In nucleotides, the CDR3 is TGCAGTGCTAGGGCGCGCAGCTCTGGGGTCAACGTCCTGACTTTC.

This chain joins TRBV3-1 and TRBJ1-1, with 8 bases lining up with TRBD1. Germline V gene data show CDR1 as LGHDT and CDR2 as YNNKEL (reference sequence). This CDR3 has 15 amino acids. After removal of 4 bases from V and 1 base from J, the junction contained 5 bases not matched to a gene. In DNA, the CDR3 is TGTGCCAGCAGCCGAACAGGGGGAGGGAACACTGAAGCTTTCTTT. Its translation is CASSRTGGGNTEAFF.

This chain uses TRBV11-3 with TRBJ2-2; D unresolved. Germline assignment: CDR1 SGHNT and CDR2 YENEEA. The V and J ends lost 2 bases and 5 bases respectively, with 9 bases between them. This CDR3 region has 14 residues. CDR3 in DNA: TGTGCCAGCAGCTTAACCCCCACGACCGGGGAGCTGTTTTTT. The encoded protein is CASSLTPTTGELFF.